The sequence of this TCR beta chain was determined in a study of shared clonotypes between healthy human individuals. Sorted-subset replicate PCRs used 150 to 200 ng of genomic DNA. This amount corresponded to tens of thousands of T cell genomes. How the authors handled the data: Filtering differed for immunoSEQ, which gave only junction sequences without quality scores. TCRdb's table, derived via immunoSEQ multiplex PCR, lists solely in-frame clones and lacks some. Clone size and V and J calls were adopted from that table, with D and trimming inferred from the DNA. The data hold 1,400,000 or so clones, with around 98.5% observed a single time. A note on this clone: What it binds is not known.

Whole-study results and caveats: Lower generation probabilities were found for non-shared clonotypes than for those shared by all four donors.

Germline V gene data show CDR1 as SGHVS and CDR2 as FQNEAQ. V lost 3 bases and J lost 3; bases outside the gene matches: 4. The CDR3 length is 15 residues. This receptor was taken from a man aged 25 to 40 in good health. Sequencing input: naive CD4+ T cells sorted from blood. The subset denotes: CD45RA+ positively selected. The chain has TRBV7-8 and TRBJ1-4, with 7 bases that match TRBD1. CDR3 protein: CASSLTGLANEKLFF. In DNA, the CDR3 is TGTGCCAGCAGCTTGACAGGGCTGGCTAATGAAAAACTGTTTTTT.